Shown below are 31 T cell receptor beta chains from a single sample sequenced in a study of CD8 T cells in Susac syndrome. RNA amounts of about 0.5 to 1 ug underwent reverse transcription with random hexamers. Each CDR3 protein gets one entry after TCRdb re-called the immunoSEQ multiplex PCR reads with MiXCR. The sample has about 80,000 distinct CDR3 sequences; roughly 93% are singletons. Sample: CD8+ T cells from PBMCs. These receptors originate from a human donor in good health.

This chain connects TRBV19 to TRBJ2-3, with D uncertain. This CDR3 region has 14 residues. Trimming stripped 7 bases from V and 1 base from J, with 12 bases between. Germline V gene data show CDR1 as LNHDA and CDR2 as SQIVND (reference sequence). This CDR3 is CASKGLLGTDTQYF. CDR3 bases: TGTGCCAGTAAAGGTCTCCTGGGCACAGATACGCAGTATTTT.

This clonotype was recorded only once. This sequence joins TRBV20-1 and TRBJ2-1; D is uncertain. CDR3 length: 10 residues. Trimming stripped 2 bases from V and 4 bases from J, with 0 bases between. Germline V lookup: CDR1 DFQATT, CDR2 SNEGSKA (reference sequence). The CDR3 nucleotides are TGCAGTGCTAGATACAATGAGCAGTTCTTC. This sequence encodes CSARYNEQFF.

J is TRBJ2-3 and V is TRBV6-2 or TRBV6-3; possibly TRBD2 for D (5 bases). The CDR3 sequence is 16 residues long. The V and J ends lost 6 bases and 5 bases respectively, with 21 bases between them. Germline V gene sequence: CDR1 MNHEY, CDR2 SVGEGT. For the CDR3, the DNA is TGTGCCAGCAGAACTATCCGGGAACACAAGGGAGATACGCAGTATTTT. Encoded protein: CASRTIREHKGDTQYF.

V gene TRBV6-1 combines with J gene TRBJ2-7; 11 bases are shared with TRBD2. The CDR3 runs to 15 residues. The junction had 8 bases not matched to a gene; V was cut back by 6 bases and J by 4 bases. Per germline, CDR1 MNHNS and CDR2 SASEGT. The CDR3 bases are TGTGCCAGCAGAGGACCGGGACTAGCGGTTTACGAGCAGTACGTC. Translation: CASRGPGLAVYEQYV.

The chain has TRBV3-1 and TRBJ1-2, with a weak D call TRBD1 (5 bases). Trimming shortened V by 0 bases and J by 4 bases, and 12 bases separated the two germline ends. Germline assignment: CDR1 LGHDT and CDR2 YNNKEL (reference sequence). The CDR3 is 15 amino acids. The CDR3 sequence is CASSQESGGSYGYTF. The DNA of the CDR3 is TGTGCCAGCAGCCAAGAGTCCGGGGGGAGCTATGGCTACACCTTC.

The chain has TRBV7-9 and TRBJ2-2; a possible D gene is TRBD1 (5 bases). CDR1 SEHNR and CDR2 FQNEAQ come from the germline V gene (reference sequence). Deletions cut 8 bases from V and 5 bases from J, with 15 bases between. There are 14 residues in the CDR3. This CDR3 reads CASPQGFGTGELFF. In nucleotides, the CDR3 is TGTGCCAGCCCTCAGGGATTTGGAACCGGGGAGCTGTTTTTT.

This clonotype appeared a single time. DNA of the CDR3: TGTGCCACCAGCAGAGAGCCAATACTAGCGGGAGAAGAGACCCAGTACTTC. Translating gives CATSREPILAGEETQYF. V gene TRBV15 combines with J gene TRBJ2-5; 11 positions agree with TRBD2. Germline CDR1 LNHNV, CDR2 YYDKDF (reference sequence). The CDR3 has 17 residues. J lost 3 bases, V lost 0 bases, and 6 bases had no gene match. The variable domain in full, completed from reference TRBV15 and TRBJ2-5, reads DAMVIQNPRYQVTQFGKPVTLSCSQTLNHNVMYWYQQKSSQAPKLLFHYYDKDFNNEADTPDNFQSRRPNTSFCFLDIRSPGLGDTAMYLCATSREPILAGEETQYFGPGTRLLVL.

This chain links TRBV5-6 with TRBJ1-1; TRBD1 aligns across 7 bases. From germline, CDR1 is SGHDT and CDR2 YYEEEE. This CDR3 has 14 amino acids. The J segment lost 4 bases and the V segment lost 4 bases, leaving 7 bases of the junction unmatched. CDR3 sequence (DNA): TGTGCCAGCAGCCGAGGGGAGGGGGCCACTGAAGCTTTCTTT. It specifies CASSRGEGATEAFF. Based on the CDR3 plus reference TRBV5-6 and TRBJ1-1, the full variable domain is DAGVTQSPTHLIKTRGQQVTLRCSPKSGHDTVSWYQQALGQGPQFIFQYYEEEERQRGNFPDRFSGHQFPNYSSELNVNALLLGDSALYLCASSRGEGATEAFFGQGTRLTVV.

This rearrangement joins TRBV4-3 to TRBJ1-2, with D hard to call. Trimming removed 0 bases from V and 5 bases from J, with 13 bases in between. Germline V gene data show CDR1 as LGHNA and CDR2 as YSLEER. The CDR3 covers 15 residues. CDR3 sequence: CASSQDRDMRYGYTF. The CDR3 bases are TGCGCCAGCAGCCAAGATAGGGATATGAGGTATGGCTACACCTTC.

This sequence joins TRBV7-9 and TRBJ1-1; D may be TRBD1 (5 bases). Looked up from germline, CDR1 is SEHNR and CDR2 is FQNEAQ (reference sequence). V shed 3 bases and J shed 10 bases, with 12 bases lying between them. The CDR3 contains 12 residues. The CDR3 spells CASSFPGEAAFF. In nucleotides, the CDR3 is TGTGCCAGCAGCTTCCCGGGGGAAGCAGCTTTCTTT.

This chain connects TRBV27 to TRBJ2-7, with 8 bases identical to TRBD1. The CDR3 runs 13 residues. The germline gives CDR1 MNHEY, CDR2 SMNVEV (reference sequence). The V segment lost 6 bases and the J segment 5 bases; nucleotides outside the gene matches: 6. This chain's CDR3 is CASRRTGSDEQYV. In DNA, the CDR3 is TGTGCCAGCAGGAGGACAGGGTCGGACGAGCAGTACGTC.

The chain has TRBV27 and TRBJ2-7; D is unclear. With 5 bases removed from V and 2 bases from J, the gap between germline ends came to 22 bases. Germline V gene sequence: CDR1 MNHEY, CDR2 SMNVEV (reference sequence). The CDR3 loop spans 17 amino acids. The CDR3 coding sequence is TGTGCCAGCAGTCACTCCCCCCTTAGGGCGTTCACCTACGAGCAGTACGTC. This codes for CASSHSPLRAFTYEQYV.

The gene calls are TRBV7-9 and TRBJ2-5, with TRBD2 identical over 9 bases. Germline V lookup: CDR1 SEHNR, CDR2 FQNEAQ (reference sequence). With V trimmed by 0 bases and J by 3 bases, 8 bases remained unmatched. The CDR3 runs 17 residues. CDR3 sequence (DNA): TGTGCCAGCAGCTTAGCTCCGAGCGGGGGGCTCGAAGAGACCCAGTACTTC. This sequence encodes CASSLAPSGGLEETQYF. The variable domain in full, completed from reference TRBV7-9 and TRBJ2-5, reads DTGVSQNPRHKITKRGQNVTFRCDPISEHNRLYWYRQTLGQGPEFLTYFQNEAQLEKSRLLSDRFSAERPKGSFSTLEIQRTEQGDSAMYLCASSLAPSGGLEETQYFGPGTRLLVL.

The V and J genes are TRBV2 and TRBJ2-1; D is perhaps TRBD1 (6 bases). CDR1 and CDR2 (germline): SNHLY, FYNNEI. Trimming removed 7 bases from V and 4 bases from J, with 20 bases in between. This CDR3 region has 16 residues. CDR3 coding DNA: TGTGCCAGCACTAGTCCCGGGGCAGGGGCATACAATGAGCAGTTCTTC. Translating it yields CASTSPGAGAYNEQFF.

The chain joins TRBV6-1 to TRBJ2-1; 9 positions match TRBD2. Trimming at V came to 5 bases and at J to 6 bases, leaving 11 bases not matched to a gene. The germline V gene encodes CDR1 MNHNS and CDR2 SASEGT. The CDR3 sequence is 16 residues long. The CDR3 reads CASSPWEREAGNEQFF. CDR3 coding DNA: TGTGCCAGCAGTCCTTGGGAGCGGGAGGCCGGCAATGAGCAGTTCTTC.

This chain joins TRBV5-4 and TRBJ2-5, with TRBD2 identical over 9 bases. The V gene end was trimmed by 3 bases and the J gene end by 1 base; junction bases not matched to a gene: 13. CDR3 size: 18 residues. CDR1 is SGHNT and CDR2 is YYREEE in the germline V gene (reference sequence). CDR3 sequence reads: CASSSPALAGIFQETQYF. The DNA of the CDR3 is TGTGCCAGCAGCTCACCGGCTCTAGCGGGGATCTTCCAAGAGACCCAGTACTTC.

The J gene is TRBJ2-1, the V gene TRBV29-1; 9 positions match TRBD2. The CDR3 extends over 15 amino acids. CDR1 is SQVTM, CDR2 ANQGSEA, per germline. Unmatched junction bases numbered 23, after V lost 7 bases and J lost 16 bases. CDR3 bases: TGCAGCGCAGAACTAGCGGGCCGCTCCTACAATGAGTCATTCTTC. It codes for CSAELAGRSYNESFF.

This rearrangement joins TRBV19 to TRBJ1-5; D gene unclear. V dropped 6 bases and J dropped 3 bases, with 12 bases sitting between them. Germline values: CDR1 LNHDA, CDR2 SQIVND (reference sequence). This CDR3 spans 14 amino acids. CDR3: CASSYRDLNQPQHF. The DNA for the CDR3 is TGTGCCAGTAGCTACCGGGATCTCAATCAGCCCCAGCATTTT.

The gene calls are TRBV11-3 and TRBJ2-4; D call uncertain. V lost 5 bases to trimming and J lost 0 bases, with 11 bases between them. This CDR3 is 15 amino acids long. The V gene's germline CDR1 is SGHNT and CDR2 YENEEA. The CDR3 protein is CASSPRTLAKNIQYF. CDR3 DNA sequence: TGTGCCAGCAGCCCACGAACGTTAGCCAAAAACATTCAGTACTTC.

V and J are TRBV6-2 or TRBV6-3 and TRBJ2-3; TRBD2 matches 11 bases. Germline assignment: CDR1 MNHEY and CDR2 SVGEGT. CDR3 length equals 15 residues. The V gene end was trimmed by 6 bases and the J gene end by 4 bases; junction bases not matched to a gene: 6. CDR3 protein: CASSSSGGAPDTQYF. Written as DNA, the CDR3 is TGTGCCAGCAGCAGTAGCGGGGGGGCCCCAGATACGCAGTATTTT.

V usage is TRBV20-1 and J usage is TRBJ2-5; 8 bases map to TRBD2. Germline trimming cut 5 bases from V and 2 bases from J; bases unmatched to any gene: 16. Germline values: CDR1 DFQATT, CDR2 SNEGSKA (reference sequence). CDR3 length: 17 residues. CDR3 in DNA: TGCAGTGCTGCTCCTATAACTAGCGGAGCCCAACAAGAGACCCAGTACTTC. It specifies CSAAPITSGAQQETQYF.

This chain uses TRBV12-5 with TRBJ2-1; TRBD1 agrees at 10 bases. Germline CDR1 and CDR2: LGHNT and FRNRAP. The ends lost 2 bases at V and 8 bases at J; junction bases unmatched: 6. CDR3 length: 15 residues. The CDR3 DNA is TGTGCTAGTGGTTTGCCGGGACAGGGGTCCGATGAGCAGTTCTTC. As protein: CASGLPGQGSDEQFF.

The chain carries TRBV20-1 and TRBJ2-7, with 7 positions matching TRBD1. CDR3 length equals 15 residues. V dropped 1 base and J dropped 1; count of bases not matched to a gene: 7. The germline V gene has CDR1 DFQATT and CDR2 SNEGSKA (reference sequence). Here the CDR3 reads CSARADRERSYEQYV. The CDR3, as DNA: TGCAGTGCTAGAGCCGACAGGGAACGGTCCTACGAGCAGTACGTC.

This clonotype was seen once. This sequence joins TRBV20-1 and TRBJ2-7; D is undetermined. V lost 1 base and J 4 bases, leaving 11 bases between the germline ends. The V gene's germline CDR1 is DFQATT and CDR2 SNEGSKA (reference sequence). The CDR3 length is 13 residues. The CDR3 region is CSARGLPSYEQYF. CDR3 nucleotides: TGCAGTGCTAGAGGGTTGCCGAGTTACGAGCAGTACTTC.

CDR3 sequence: CASSIARGDGELFF. The CDR3 nucleotides read TGTGCCAGCAGTATCGCTCGGGGCGACGGGGAGCTGTTTTTT. J is TRBJ2-2 and V is TRBV27; TRBD1 or TRBD2 may be the D gene (5 bases each). Germline CDR1 MNHEY, CDR2 SMNVEV (reference sequence). The germline V and J ends were trimmed by 5 bases and 7 bases, with 14 bases remaining between them. The length of the CDR3 is 14 residues.

The count of this clonotype is one. V usage is TRBV7-9 and J usage is TRBJ2-7; D remains unclear. V lost 7 bases and J 2 bases, leaving 15 bases between the germline ends. The CDR3 runs 14 residues. Per germline, CDR1 SEHNR and CDR2 FQNEAQ (reference sequence). CDR3 protein: CASTSPSLAYEQYF. The CDR3 DNA reads TGTGCCAGCACTTCCCCTTCCCTCGCCTACGAGCAGTACTTC. Together with reference TRBV7-9 and TRBJ2-7, the CDR3 gives the full variable domain: DTGVSQNPRHKITKRGQNVTFRCDPISEHNRLYWYRQTLGQGPEFLTYFQNEAQLEKSRLLSDRFSAERPKGSFSTLEIQRTEQGDSAMYLCASTSPSLAYEQYFGPGTRLTVT.

The genes are TRBV12-5 and TRBJ2-5, with 11 bases that match TRBD2. Germline V gene lookup returns CDR1 LGHNT and CDR2 FRNRAP. This CDR3 spans 14 amino acids. V trimming: 9 bases; J trimming: 5 bases; junction bases outside the gene matches: 8. CDR3 residues: CASGLAGGSETQYF. The CDR3 coding sequence is TGTGCTAGCGGGCTAGCGGGGGGCTCGGAGACCCAGTACTTC.

The genes are TRBV28 and TRBJ2-7, with D perhaps matching TRBD2 (6 bases). This CDR3 is 13 amino acids long. Trimming removed 6 bases from V and 6 bases from J, with 15 bases in between. Germline V gene data show CDR1 as MDHEN and CDR2 as SYDVKM. CDR3 loop: CASRGGGHPEQYV. For the CDR3, the DNA is TGTGCCAGCAGGGGAGGAGGACATCCCGAGCAGTACGTC.

The genes are TRBV5-1 and TRBJ2-1; no definite D call. Looked up from germline, CDR1 is SGHRS and CDR2 is YFSETQ. V was clipped by 3 bases and J by 6 bases, with 10 bases between them. The CDR3 runs 13 residues. The CDR3 loop reads CASSYLPSNEQFF. The CDR3 DNA is TGCGCCAGCAGCTACCTACCTAGCAATGAGCAGTTCTTC. Full variable domain (outside the CDR3, taken from reference TRBV5-1 and TRBJ2-1): KAGVTQTPRYLIKTRGQQVTLSCSPISGHRSVSWYQQTPGQGLQFLFEYFSETQRNKGNFPGRFSGRQFSNSRSEMNVSTLELGDSALYLCASSYLPSNEQFFGPGTRLTVL.

V is TRBV6-2 or TRBV6-3 and J is TRBJ2-1; tentatively, D is TRBD2 (6 bases). V gave up 6 bases and J gave up 4 bases, with 19 bases separating them. Germline values: CDR1 MNHEY, CDR2 SVGEGT. The CDR3 contains 16 residues. The DNA for the CDR3 is TGTGCCAGCAGCCTCTCCCGGGAGCCGGCTTACAATGAGCAGTTCTTC. Residues: CASSLSREPAYNEQFF.

The chain links TRBV15 to TRBJ2-7, with D possibly being TRBD1 (6 bases). Germline V gives CDR1 LNHNV, CDR2 YYDKDF (reference sequence). V was cut by 2 bases and J by 5 bases, with 13 bases left in between. CDR3 length: 14 residues. CDR3 in DNA: TGTGCCACCAGCAGAAACAGGGCATTTAACGAGCAGTACGTC. It specifies CATSRNRAFNEQYV.